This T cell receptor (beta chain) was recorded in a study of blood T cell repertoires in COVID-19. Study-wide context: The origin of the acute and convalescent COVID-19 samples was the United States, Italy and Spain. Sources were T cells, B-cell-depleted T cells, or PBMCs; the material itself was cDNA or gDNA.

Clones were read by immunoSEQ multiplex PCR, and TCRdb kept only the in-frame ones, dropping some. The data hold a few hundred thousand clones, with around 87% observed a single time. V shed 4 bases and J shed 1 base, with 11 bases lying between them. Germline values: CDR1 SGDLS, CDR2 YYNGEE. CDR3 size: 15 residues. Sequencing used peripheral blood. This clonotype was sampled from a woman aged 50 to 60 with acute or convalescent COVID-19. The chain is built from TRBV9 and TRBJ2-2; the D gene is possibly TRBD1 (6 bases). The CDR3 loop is CASSPVGQNTGELFF. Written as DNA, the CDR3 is TGTGCCAGCAGCCCAGTGGGACAGAACACCGGGGAGCTGTTTTTT. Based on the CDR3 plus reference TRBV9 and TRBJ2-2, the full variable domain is DSGVTQTPKHLITATGQRVTLRCSPRSGDLSVYWYQQSLDQGLQFLIQYYNGEERAKGNILERFSAQQFPDLHSELNLSSLELGDSALYFCASSPVGQNTGELFFGEGSRLTVL.